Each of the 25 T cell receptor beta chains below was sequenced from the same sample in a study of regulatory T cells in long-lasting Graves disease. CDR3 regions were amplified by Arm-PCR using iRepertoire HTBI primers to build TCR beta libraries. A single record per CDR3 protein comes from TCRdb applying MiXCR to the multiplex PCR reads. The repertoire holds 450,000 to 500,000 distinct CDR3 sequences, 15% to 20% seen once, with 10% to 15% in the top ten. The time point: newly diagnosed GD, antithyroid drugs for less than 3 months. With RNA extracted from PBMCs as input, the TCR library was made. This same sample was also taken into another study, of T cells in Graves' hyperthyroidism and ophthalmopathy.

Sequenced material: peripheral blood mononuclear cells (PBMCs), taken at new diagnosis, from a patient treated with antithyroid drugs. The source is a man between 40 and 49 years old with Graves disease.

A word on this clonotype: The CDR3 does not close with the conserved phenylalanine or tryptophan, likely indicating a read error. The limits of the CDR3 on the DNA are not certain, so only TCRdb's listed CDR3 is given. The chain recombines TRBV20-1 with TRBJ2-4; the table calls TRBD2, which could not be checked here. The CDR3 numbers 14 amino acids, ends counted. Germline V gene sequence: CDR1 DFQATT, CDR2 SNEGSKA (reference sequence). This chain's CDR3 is CSARSFGTEAFFGQ.

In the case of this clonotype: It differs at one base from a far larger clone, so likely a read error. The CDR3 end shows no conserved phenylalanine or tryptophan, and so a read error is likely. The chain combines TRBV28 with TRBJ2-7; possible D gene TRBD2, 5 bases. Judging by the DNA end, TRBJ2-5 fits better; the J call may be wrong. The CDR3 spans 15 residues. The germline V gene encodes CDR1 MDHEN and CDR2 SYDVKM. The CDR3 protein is CASSAHQEGQETQYY. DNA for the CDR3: TGTGCCAGCAGTGCTCATCAAGAGGGCCAAGAGACCCAGTACTAC.

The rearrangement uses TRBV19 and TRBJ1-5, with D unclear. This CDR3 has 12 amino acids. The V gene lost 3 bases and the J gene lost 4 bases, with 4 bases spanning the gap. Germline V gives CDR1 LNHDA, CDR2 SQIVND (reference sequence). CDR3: CASSIMNQPQHF. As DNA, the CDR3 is TGTGCCAGTAGTATTATGAATCAGCCCCAGCATTTT.

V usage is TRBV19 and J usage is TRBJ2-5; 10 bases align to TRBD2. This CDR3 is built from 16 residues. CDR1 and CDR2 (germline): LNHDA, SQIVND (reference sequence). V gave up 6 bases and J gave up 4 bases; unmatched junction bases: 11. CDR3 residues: CASRKTLAGVTETQYF. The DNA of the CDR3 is TGTGCCAGTAGGAAGACTCTAGCGGGAGTTACAGAGACCCAGTACTTC.

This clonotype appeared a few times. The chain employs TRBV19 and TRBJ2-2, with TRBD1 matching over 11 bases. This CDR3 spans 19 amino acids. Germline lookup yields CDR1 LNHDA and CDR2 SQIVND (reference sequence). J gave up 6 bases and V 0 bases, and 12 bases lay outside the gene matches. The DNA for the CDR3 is TGTGCCAGTAGTATAGATCGAGGCGGACAGGGGGCGGTCGCCGGGGAGCTGTTTTTT. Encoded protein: CASSIDRGGQGAVAGELFF.

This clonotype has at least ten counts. The CDR3 region has the DNA TGTGCCAGCAGTGAAATGCGGGGGGCCTACAATGAGCAGTTCTTC. It yields the protein CASSEMRGAYNEQFF. The gene calls are TRBV2 and TRBJ2-1; TRBD2 matches at 8 bases. The germline V gene has CDR1 SNHLY and CDR2 FYNNEI. This CDR3 spans 15 amino acids. Germline trimming cut 2 bases from V and 2 bases from J; bases unmatched to any gene: 2.

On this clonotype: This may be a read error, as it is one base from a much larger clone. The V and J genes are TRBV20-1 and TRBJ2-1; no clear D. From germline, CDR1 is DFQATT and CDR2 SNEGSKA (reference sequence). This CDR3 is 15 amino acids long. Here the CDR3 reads CSAAVWQITYNEQLF. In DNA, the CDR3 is TGCAGTGCTGCTGTCTGGCAGATCACTTACAATGAGCAGCTCTTC.

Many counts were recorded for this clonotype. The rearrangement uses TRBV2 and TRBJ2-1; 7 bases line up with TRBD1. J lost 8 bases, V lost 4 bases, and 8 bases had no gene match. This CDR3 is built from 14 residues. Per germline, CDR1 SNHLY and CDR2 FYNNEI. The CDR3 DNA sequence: TGTGCCAGCAGTGGACTGACAGGGTGGCATGAGCAGTTCTTC. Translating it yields CASSGLTGWHEQFF.

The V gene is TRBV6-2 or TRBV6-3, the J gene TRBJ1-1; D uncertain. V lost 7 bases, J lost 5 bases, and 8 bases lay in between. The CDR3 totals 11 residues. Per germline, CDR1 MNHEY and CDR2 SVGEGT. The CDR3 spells CASIGETEAFF. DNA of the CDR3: TGTGCCAGCATCGGGGAGACTGAAGCTTTCTTT.

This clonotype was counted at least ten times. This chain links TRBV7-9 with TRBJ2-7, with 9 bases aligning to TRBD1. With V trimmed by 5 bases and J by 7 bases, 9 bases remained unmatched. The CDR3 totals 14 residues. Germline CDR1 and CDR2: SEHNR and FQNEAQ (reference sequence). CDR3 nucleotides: TGTGCCAGCAGCCCCGGGACAGGGTCGGGGGAGCAGTACTTC. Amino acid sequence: CASSPGTGSGEQYF. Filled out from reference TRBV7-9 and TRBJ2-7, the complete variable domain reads DTGVSQNPRHKITKRGQNVTFRCDPISEHNRLYWYRQTLGQGPEFLTYFQNEAQLEKSRLLSDRFSAERPKGSFSTLEIQRTEQGDSAMYLCASSPGTGSGEQYFGPGTRLTVT.

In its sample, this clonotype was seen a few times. The CDR3 sequence: CASSFPGQAQPQHF. CDR3 in DNA: TGTGCCAGCAGCTTCCCGGGACAGGCACAGCCCCAGCATTTT. The rearrangement links TRBV7-2 to TRBJ1-5; 8 nucleotides align to TRBD1. The CDR3 runs to 14 residues. J was trimmed by 7 bases and V by 3 bases; bases with no gene match: 5. The germline V gene has CDR1 SGHTA and CDR2 FQGNSA. Full variable domain (rest looked up from reference TRBV7-2 and TRBJ1-5): GAGVSQSPSNKVTEKGKDVELRCDPISGHTALYWYRQSLGQGLEFLIYFQGNSAPDKSGLPSDRFSAERTGGSVSTLTIQRTQQEDSAVYLCASSFPGQAQPQHFGDGTRLSIL.

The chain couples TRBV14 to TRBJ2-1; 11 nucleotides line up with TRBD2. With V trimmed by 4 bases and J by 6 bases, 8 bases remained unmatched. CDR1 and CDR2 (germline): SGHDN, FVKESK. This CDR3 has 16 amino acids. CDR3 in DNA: TGTGCCAGCAGCCCATTTGTAGCGGGAGGGCTCAATGAGCAGTTCTTC. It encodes CASSPFVAGGLNEQFF.

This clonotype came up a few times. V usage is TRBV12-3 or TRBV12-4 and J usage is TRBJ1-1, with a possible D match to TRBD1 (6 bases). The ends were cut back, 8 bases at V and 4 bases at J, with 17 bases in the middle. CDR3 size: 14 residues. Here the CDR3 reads CASVPGGWTTEAFF. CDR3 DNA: TGTGCCAGCGTACCGGGGGGCTGGACCACTGAAGCTTTCTTT.

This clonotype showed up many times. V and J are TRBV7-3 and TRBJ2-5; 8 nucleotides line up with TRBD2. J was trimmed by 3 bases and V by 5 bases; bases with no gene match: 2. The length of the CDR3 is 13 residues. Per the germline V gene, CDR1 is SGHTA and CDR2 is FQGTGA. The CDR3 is CASSQTSEETQYF. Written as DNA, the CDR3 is TGTGCCAGCAGCCAGACTAGCGAAGAGACCCAGTACTTC.

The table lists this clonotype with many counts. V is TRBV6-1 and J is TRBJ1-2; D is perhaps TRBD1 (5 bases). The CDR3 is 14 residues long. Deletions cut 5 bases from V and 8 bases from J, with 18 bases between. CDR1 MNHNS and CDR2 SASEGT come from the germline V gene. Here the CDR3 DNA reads TGTGCCAGCAGTCCTGGAGAGGGGCTCAGCGGCTACACCTTC. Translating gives CASSPGEGLSGYTF.

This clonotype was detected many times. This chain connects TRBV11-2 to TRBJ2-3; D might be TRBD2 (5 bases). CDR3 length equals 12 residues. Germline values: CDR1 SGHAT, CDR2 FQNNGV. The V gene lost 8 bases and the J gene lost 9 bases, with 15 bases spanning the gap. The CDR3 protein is CASGGGTITQYF. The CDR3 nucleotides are TGTGCCAGCGGTGGAGGCACAATCACGCAGTATTTT.

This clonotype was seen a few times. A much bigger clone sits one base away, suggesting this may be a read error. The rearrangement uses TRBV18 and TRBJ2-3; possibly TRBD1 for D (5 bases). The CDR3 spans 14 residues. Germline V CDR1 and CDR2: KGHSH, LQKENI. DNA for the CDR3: TGTGCCAGCTCACCGTTGGGAAGCACAGGTACGCAGTATTTT. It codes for CASSPLGSTGTQYF.

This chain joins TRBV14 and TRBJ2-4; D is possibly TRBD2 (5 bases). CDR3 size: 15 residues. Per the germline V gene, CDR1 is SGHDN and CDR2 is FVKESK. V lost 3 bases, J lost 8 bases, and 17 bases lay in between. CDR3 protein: CASSHPRRGTDIQYF. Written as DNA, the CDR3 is TGTGCCAGCAGCCATCCCAGACGGGGTACCGACATTCAGTACTTC.

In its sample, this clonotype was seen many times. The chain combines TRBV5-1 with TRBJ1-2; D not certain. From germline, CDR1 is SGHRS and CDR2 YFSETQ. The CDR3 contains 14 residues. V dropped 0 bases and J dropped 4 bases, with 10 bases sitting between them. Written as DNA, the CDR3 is TGCGCCAGCAGCTTGGACCAGGCACTCTATGGCTACACCTTC. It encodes CASSLDQALYGYTF.

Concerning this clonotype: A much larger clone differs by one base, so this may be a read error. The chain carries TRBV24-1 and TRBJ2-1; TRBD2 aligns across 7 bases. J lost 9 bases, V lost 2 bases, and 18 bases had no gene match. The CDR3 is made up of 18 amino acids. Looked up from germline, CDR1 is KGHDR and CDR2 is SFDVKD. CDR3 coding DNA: TGTGCCACCAGTGATTCCCCCCCCGGGACTGGCGGGAGCAGTGAGCAGTTCTTC. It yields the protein CATSDSPPGTGGSSEQFF.

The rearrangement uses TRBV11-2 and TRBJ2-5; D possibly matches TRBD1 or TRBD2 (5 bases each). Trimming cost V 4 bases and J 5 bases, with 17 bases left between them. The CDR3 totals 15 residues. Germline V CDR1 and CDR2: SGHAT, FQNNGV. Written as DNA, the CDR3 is TGTGCCAGCAGCTCTCGGCCCTCCGAGGGGGAGACCCAGTACTTC. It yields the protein CASSSRPSEGETQYF.

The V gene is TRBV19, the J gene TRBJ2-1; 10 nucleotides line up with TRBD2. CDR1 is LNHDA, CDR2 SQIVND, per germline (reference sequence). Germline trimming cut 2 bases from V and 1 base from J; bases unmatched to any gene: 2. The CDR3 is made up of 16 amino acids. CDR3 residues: CASSIKAGGSYNEQFF. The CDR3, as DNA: TGTGCCAGTAGTATAAAAGCGGGAGGGTCCTACAATGAGCAGTTCTTC.

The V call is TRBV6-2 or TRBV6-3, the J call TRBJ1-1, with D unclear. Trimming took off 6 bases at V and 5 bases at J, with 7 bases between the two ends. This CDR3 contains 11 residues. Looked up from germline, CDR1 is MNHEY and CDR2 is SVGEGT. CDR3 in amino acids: CASRGETEAFF. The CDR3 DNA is TGTGCCAGCAGGGGTGAAACTGAAGCTTTCTTT.

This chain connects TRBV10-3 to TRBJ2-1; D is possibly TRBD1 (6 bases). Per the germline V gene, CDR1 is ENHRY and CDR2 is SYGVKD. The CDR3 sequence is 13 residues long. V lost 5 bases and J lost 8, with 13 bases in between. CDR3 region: CAISTLQGYEQFF. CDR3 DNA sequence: TGTGCCATCAGTACCTTACAGGGCTATGAGCAGTTCTTC.

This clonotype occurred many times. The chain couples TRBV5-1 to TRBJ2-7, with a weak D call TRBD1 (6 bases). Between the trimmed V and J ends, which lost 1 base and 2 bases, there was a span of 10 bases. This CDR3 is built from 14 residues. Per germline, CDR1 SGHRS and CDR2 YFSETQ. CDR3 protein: CASSLNRVAYEQYF. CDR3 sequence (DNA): TGCGCCAGCAGCTTGAACAGGGTGGCCTACGAGCAGTACTTC.